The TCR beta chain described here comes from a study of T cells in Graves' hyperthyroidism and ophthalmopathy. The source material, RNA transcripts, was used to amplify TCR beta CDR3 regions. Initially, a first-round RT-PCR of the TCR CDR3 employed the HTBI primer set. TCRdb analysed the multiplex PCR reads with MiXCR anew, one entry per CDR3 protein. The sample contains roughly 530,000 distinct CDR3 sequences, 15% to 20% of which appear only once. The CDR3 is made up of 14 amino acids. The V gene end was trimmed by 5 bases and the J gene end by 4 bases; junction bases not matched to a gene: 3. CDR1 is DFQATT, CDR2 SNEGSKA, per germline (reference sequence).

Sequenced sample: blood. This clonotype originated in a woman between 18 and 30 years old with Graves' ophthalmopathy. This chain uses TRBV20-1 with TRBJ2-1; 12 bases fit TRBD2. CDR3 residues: CSALGTSGYNEQFF. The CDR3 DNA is TGCAGTGCTCTCGGGACTAGCGGGTACAATGAGCAGTTCTTC.